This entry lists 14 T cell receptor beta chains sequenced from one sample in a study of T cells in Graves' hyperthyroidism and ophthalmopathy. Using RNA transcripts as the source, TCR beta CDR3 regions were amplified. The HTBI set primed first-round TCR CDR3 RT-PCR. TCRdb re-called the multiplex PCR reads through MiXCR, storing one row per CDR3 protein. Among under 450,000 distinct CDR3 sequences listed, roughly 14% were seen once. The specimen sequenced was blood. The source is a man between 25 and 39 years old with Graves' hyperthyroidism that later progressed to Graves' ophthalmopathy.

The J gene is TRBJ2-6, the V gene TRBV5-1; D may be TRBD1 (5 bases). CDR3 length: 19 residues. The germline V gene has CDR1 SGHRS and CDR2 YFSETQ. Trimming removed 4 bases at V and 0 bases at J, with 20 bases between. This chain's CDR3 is CASSPTPTDSISGANVLTF. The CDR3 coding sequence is TGCGCCAGCAGCCCCACACCCACTGACAGCATCTCTGGGGCCAACGTCCTGACTTTC.

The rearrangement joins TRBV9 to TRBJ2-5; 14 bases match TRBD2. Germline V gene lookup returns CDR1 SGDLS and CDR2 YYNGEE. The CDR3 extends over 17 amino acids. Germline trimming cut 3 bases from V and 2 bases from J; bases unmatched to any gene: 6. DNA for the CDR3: TGTGCCAGCAGCGACGGGACTAGCGGGGGTACACAAGAGACCCAGTACTTC. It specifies CASSDGTSGGTQETQYF.

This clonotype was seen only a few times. CDR3 amino acids: CASSPRPQFRTDTQYF. CDR3 DNA: TGCGCCAGCAGCCCTCGTCCACAATTTCGCACAGATACGCAGTATTTT. The chain has TRBV5-1 and TRBJ2-3, with D hard to call. Germline V lookup: CDR1 SGHRS, CDR2 YFSETQ. V was pared by 4 bases and J by 1 base, with 16 bases between. This CDR3 contains 16 residues.

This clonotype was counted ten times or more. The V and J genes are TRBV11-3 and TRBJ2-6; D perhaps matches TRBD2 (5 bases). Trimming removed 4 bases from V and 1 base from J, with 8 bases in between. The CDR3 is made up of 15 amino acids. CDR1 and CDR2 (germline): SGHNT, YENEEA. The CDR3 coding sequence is TGTGCCAGCAGCTCCCGCGGGTCTGGGGCCAACGTCCTGACTTTC. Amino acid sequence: CASSSRGSGANVLTF.

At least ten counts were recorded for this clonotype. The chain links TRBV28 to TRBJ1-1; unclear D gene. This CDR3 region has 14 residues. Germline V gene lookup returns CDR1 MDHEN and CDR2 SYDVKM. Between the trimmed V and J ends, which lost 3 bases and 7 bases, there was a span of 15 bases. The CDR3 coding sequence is TGTGCCAGCAGTTTCCGGGGTCCTTTTGTTGAAGCTTTCTTT. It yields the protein CASSFRGPFVEAFF.

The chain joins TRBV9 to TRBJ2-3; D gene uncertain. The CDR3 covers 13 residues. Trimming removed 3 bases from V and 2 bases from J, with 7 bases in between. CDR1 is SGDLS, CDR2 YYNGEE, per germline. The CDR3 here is CASSGTLTDTQYF. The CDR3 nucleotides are TGTGCCAGCAGCGGGACCCTCACAGATACGCAGTATTTT. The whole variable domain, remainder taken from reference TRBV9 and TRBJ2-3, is DSGVTQTPKHLITATGQRVTLRCSPRSGDLSVYWYQQSLDQGLQFLIQYYNGEERAKGNILERFSAQQFPDLHSELNLSSLELGDSALYFCASSGTLTDTQYFGPGTRLTVL.

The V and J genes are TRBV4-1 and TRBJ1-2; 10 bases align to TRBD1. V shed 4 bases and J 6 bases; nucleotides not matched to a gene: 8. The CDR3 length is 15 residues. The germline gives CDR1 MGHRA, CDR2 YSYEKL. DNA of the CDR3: TGCGCCAGCAGCCCCTCGTTGACAGGGGGCGATGGCTACACCTTC. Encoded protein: CASSPSLTGGDGYTF.

This CDR3 is CSVWGGSSYEQYF. CDR3 DNA: TGCAGCGTTTGGGGTGGGAGTTCCTACGAGCAGTACTTC. This chain connects TRBV29-1 to TRBJ2-7, with a weak D call TRBD2 (5 bases). Germline loops: CDR1 SQVTM, CDR2 ANQGSEA. V dropped 5 bases and J dropped 1 base, with 12 bases sitting between them. The length of the CDR3 is 13 residues.

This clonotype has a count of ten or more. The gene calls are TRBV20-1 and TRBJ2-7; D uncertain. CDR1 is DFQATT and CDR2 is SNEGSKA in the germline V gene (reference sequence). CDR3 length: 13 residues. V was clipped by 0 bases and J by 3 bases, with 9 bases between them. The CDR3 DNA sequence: TGCAGTGCTAGAGACGTGGATAGCTACGAGCAGTACTTC. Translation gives CSARDVDSYEQYF.

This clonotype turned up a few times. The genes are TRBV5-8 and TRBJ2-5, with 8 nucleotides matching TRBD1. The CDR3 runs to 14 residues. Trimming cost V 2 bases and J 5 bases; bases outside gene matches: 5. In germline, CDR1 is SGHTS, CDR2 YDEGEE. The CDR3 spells CASSFQGARETQYF. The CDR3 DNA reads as TGTGCCAGCAGCTTCCAGGGGGCCCGGGAGACCCAGTACTTC.

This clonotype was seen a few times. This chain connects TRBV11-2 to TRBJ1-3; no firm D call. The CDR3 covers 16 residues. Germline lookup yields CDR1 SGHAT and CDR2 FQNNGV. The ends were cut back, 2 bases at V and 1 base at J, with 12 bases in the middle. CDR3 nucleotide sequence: TGTGCCAGCAGCTTATATTCCAGGTTGTCTGGAAACACCATATATTTT. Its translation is CASSLYSRLSGNTIYF.

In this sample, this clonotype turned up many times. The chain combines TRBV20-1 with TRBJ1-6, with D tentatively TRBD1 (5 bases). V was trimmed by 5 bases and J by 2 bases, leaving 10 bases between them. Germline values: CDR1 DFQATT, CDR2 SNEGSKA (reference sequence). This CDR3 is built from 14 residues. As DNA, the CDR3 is TGCAGTGCTGACCAGGGCCCCTATAATTCACCCCTCCACTTT. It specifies CSADQGPYNSPLHF.

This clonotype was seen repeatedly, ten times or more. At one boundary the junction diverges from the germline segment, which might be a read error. DNA for the CDR3: TGCGCCAGTCAGATCGGACTGACGAATGAAAAACTGTTTTTT. The encoded protein is CASQIGLTNEKLFF. The rearrangement links TRBV7-9 to TRBJ1-4; D uncertain. There are 14 residues in the CDR3. CDR1 and CDR2 (germline): SEHNR, FQNEAQ (reference sequence).

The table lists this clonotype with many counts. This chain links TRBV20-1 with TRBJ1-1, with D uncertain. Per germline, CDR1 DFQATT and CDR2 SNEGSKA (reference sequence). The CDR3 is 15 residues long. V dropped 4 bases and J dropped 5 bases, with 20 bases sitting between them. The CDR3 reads CSAKPPEGEGTEAFF. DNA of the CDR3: TGCAGTGCTAAACCCCCCGAGGGTGAGGGAACTGAAGCTTTCTTT.